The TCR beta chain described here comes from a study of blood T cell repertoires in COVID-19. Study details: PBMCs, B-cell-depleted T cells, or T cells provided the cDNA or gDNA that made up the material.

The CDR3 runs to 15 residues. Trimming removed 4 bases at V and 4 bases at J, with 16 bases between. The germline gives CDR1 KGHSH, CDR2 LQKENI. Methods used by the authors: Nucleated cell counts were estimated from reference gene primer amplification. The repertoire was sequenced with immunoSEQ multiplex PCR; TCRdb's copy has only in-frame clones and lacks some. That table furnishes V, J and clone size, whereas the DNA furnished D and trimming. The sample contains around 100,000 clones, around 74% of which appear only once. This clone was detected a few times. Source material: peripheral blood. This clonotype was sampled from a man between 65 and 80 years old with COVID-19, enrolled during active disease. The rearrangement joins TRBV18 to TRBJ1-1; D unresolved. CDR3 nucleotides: TGTGCCAGCTCACGAGCGGATGGAGGCACCACTGAAGCTTTCTTT. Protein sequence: CASSRADGGTTEAFF.